A single sample is the source of the 9 T cell receptor beta chains below, sequenced in a study of cytomegalovirus exposure and HLA in healthy donors. In the PCR, 60 Vbeta and 13 Jbeta primers were used. Clones were read by immunoSEQ multiplex PCR, and TCRdb kept only the in-frame ones, dropping some. The sample yields 140,000 or so clones, 70% to 85% seen once. Sample: PBMCs. These receptors were collected from a male donor in good health and CMV-seronegative.

This clone was observed a handful of times. CDR3 amino acids: CASSYSGEANTEAFF. The CDR3 DNA follows: TGTGCCAGCAGTTACTCCGGGGAGGCGAACACTGAAGCTTTCTTT. The rearrangement links TRBV6-5 to TRBJ1-1; D is ambiguous. The V end was cut by 0 bases, the J end by 1 base, with 9 bases between. The CDR3 is 15 amino acids. Germline V gene lookup returns CDR1 MNHEY and CDR2 SVGAGI.

The chain links TRBV27 to TRBJ1-3; 7 bases match TRBD1. CDR3 size: 15 residues. The junction had 4 bases not matched to a gene; V was cut back by 5 bases and J by 0 bases. Germline assignment: CDR1 MNHEY and CDR2 SMNVEV (reference sequence). The CDR3 region has the DNA TGTGCCAGCAGTATGACAGGGACCTCTGGAAACACCATATATTTT. Amino acid sequence: CASSMTGTSGNTIYF.

The chain links TRBV10-3 to TRBJ2-2; D is ambiguous. Germline lookup yields CDR1 ENHRY and CDR2 SYGVKD. V lost 5 bases and J 5 bases, leaving 3 bases between the germline ends. The CDR3 has 11 amino acids. The CDR3 spells CAISSTGELFF. In DNA form, the CDR3 reads TGTGCCATCAGTTCGACCGGGGAGCTGTTTTTT.

The chain links TRBV30 to TRBJ2-3; tentatively, D is TRBD1 (6 bases). CDR1 and CDR2 (germline): GTSNPN, SVGIG (reference sequence). Trimming removed 7 bases from V and 0 bases from J, with 17 bases in between. The CDR3 extends over 15 amino acids. The CDR3 bases are TGTGCCTCTAAAGGGGGAGCATCTAGCACAGATACGCAGTATTTT. This gives the protein CASKGGASSTDTQYF.

V is TRBV7-2 and J is TRBJ2-7; TRBD2 agrees at 7 bases. This CDR3 has 15 residues. Germline CDR1 is SGHTA and CDR2 is FQGNSA. Trimming removed 6 bases from V and 0 bases from J; junction bases left unmatched: 8. The CDR3 loop reads CASRGGGTGSYEQYF. The CDR3 nucleotides read TGTGCCAGCAGGGGCGGGGGTACGGGCTCCTACGAGCAGTACTTC.

This clone appeared once. This chain joins TRBV7-9 and TRBJ2-4; 9 bases agree with TRBD2. The CDR3 contains 15 residues. Germline trimming cut 3 bases from V and 6 bases from J; bases unmatched to any gene: 6. Germline V gene sequence: CDR1 SEHNR, CDR2 FQNEAQ (reference sequence). CDR3 protein: CASSFAGGSTNIQYF. DNA of the CDR3: TGTGCCAGCAGCTTCGCGGGGGGGTCGACAAACATTCAGTACTTC.

The CDR3, as DNA: TGTGCCACCAGCAGACATAATCAGCCCCAGCATTTT. Encoded protein: CATSRHNQPQHF. The chain uses TRBV15 and TRBJ1-5; D unresolved. The CDR3 covers 12 residues. V was shortened by 2 bases and J by 4 bases, with 3 bases between the two germline ends. From germline, CDR1 is LNHNV and CDR2 YYDKDF (reference sequence).

As DNA, the CDR3 is TGCGCCAGCAGCTTGGGTGGGACACGGAACACTGAAGCTTTCTTT. Its translation: CASSLGGTRNTEAFF. The chain has TRBV5-1 and TRBJ1-1, with a possible D match to TRBD1 (6 bases). CDR1 is SGHRS and CDR2 is YFSETQ in the germline V gene. V lost 0 bases, J lost 1 base, and 10 bases lay in between. The CDR3 length is 15 residues.

The V call is TRBV19, the J call TRBJ1-6, with unresolved D. The CDR3 totals 15 residues. From germline, CDR1 is LNHDA and CDR2 SQIVND (reference sequence). With 10 bases removed from V and 7 bases from J, the gap between germline ends came to 20 bases. The CDR3 spells CATKNGNSGNSPLHF. In nucleotides, the CDR3 is TGTGCCACCAAAAACGGGAACAGCGGGAATTCACCCCTCCACTTT.